The source of this T cell receptor (beta chain) is a study of OX40 agonist ivuxolimab in advanced cancers. A note on the overall study: Ivuxolimab was an agonistic, fully human IgG2 monoclonal antibody directed against OX40 (CD134), a costimulatory receptor. The dose-escalation cohort was almost 85% male with a mean age of approximately 60 years, ranging from roughly 20 to 80. Patients were allowed to have had prior anti-PD-1, anti-PD-L1 or anti-CTLA-4 therapy, and 40% to 45% of the dose-escalation patients had previously received checkpoint inhibitors. The monotherapy dose-escalation portion (N of about 57 patients) of the phase I ivuxolimab trial is reported in the paper. Partial responses occurred in three dose-escalation patients: two with cutaneous melanoma and one with hepatocellular carcinoma. Peripheral TCRbeta sequencing was intended to test whether TCR sequence diversity was altered and clonal T-cell expansion was caused by ivuxolimab. Of the roughly 54 patients in dose escalation, 19 had hepatocellular carcinoma, about 15 had melanoma, 9 had renal cell carcinoma and 9 had head and neck cancer. Intravenous ivuxolimab was administered to patients every 2 weeks at six dose levels: 0.01, 0.1, 0.3, 1.5, 3 and 10 mg/kg. Points the paper makes about the study in general: After ivuxolimab, expanded clones were on average more numerous among CD8+ T cells than among CD4+ T cells. Which antigens the clonally expanded peripheral T cells were specific for was not determined. At doses from 0.1 to 3.0 mg/kg, clonal expansion was seen in both CD4+ and CD8+ blood T cells between baseline and week 6. In the 0.1-3.0 mg/kg groups, partial responders were among the patients with the lowest normalized peripheral clonal expansion, particularly in CD8+ T cells. Low levels of normalized T-cell clonal expansion were also seen in some patients who did not respond.

To sequence the TCRbeta CDR3 region, genomic DNA was isolated from the sorted cells. The immunoSEQ Assay was used to sequence the TCRbeta CDR3 regions. This is the immuneACCESS table as TCRdb keeps it, with only in-frame sequences that have V and J called. A part of the clones is gone; compared with another copy, unresolved V genes explain less than half, and the rest is unexplained. This sample has 80,000 to 100,000 clones in its table, and less than 95% of those were observed once. Less than 0.2% of the sample is taken by the ten largest. The trial excluded patients who had a history of autoimmune disease or who were on systemic immunosuppression. Peripheral blood for TCR sequencing was drawn from every dose cohort at baseline, at cycle 4 day 1 and at cycle 7 day 1. Samples were obtained from an open-label, multicenter, first-in-human phase I dose-escalation trial of ivuxolimab. Adults with locally advanced or metastatic melanoma, renal cell, hepatocellular, or head and neck squamous cell carcinoma were enrolled in the trial. Before TCR sequencing, CD4+ and CD8+ T cells were separately sorted from peripheral blood.

Remarks on this clone: The target of this receptor is not known. Base qualities were left out, and no much larger clone turns up one base away.

V is reduced by 2 bases and J by 2 bases, leaving a spacing of 17 bases between them. The germline V gene yields MNHNS for CDR1 and SASEGT for CDR2. From its cysteine to its phenylalanine, the CDR3 spans 17 amino acids. The sequence is cut down to CDR3 DNA, 51 bases in frame from base 1. The sequence links TRBV6-1 to TRBJ2-3; matching of 6 bases hints at TRBD1 as the D gene. The source of this sequence is an adult with an advanced solid tumor such as melanoma, head and neck, liver or kidney cancer. Sequencing was performed on CD4+ or CD8+ T cells sorted from blood, taken in a trial of the OX40 agonist ivuxolimab. The sequenced DNA: TGTGCCAGCAGTGAAATGGTAGCAGGGGAACCCACAGATACGCAGTATTTT. Its protein is CASSEMVAGEPTDTQYF.